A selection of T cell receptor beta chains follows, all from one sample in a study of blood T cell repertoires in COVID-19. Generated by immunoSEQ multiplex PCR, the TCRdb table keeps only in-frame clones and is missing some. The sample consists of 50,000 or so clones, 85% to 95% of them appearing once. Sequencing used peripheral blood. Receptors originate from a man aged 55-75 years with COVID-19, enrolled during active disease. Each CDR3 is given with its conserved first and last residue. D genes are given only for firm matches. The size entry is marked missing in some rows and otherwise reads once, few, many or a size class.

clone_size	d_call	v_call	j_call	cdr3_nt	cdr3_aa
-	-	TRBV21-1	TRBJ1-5	TGTGCCAGCAGCAAAGAGAACTCAAGTCAGCCCCAGCATTTT	CASSKENSSQPQHF
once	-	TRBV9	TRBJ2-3	TGTGCCAGCAGCGTAGAAGGGGAAACAGATACGCAGTATTTT	CASSVEGETDTQYF
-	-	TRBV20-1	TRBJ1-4	TGCAGTGCTAGTGCCCAGGGCGCAGTTAATGAAAAACTGTTTTTT	CSASAQGAVNEKLFF
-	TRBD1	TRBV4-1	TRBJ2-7	TGCGCCAGCAGCCGTACTTACCTCGGACAGGGGGCTGATGAGCAGTACTTC	CASSRTYLGQGADEQYF
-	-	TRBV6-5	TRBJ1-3	TGTGCCAGCAGTACAGGCTCTGGAAACACCATATATTTT	CASSTGSGNTIYF
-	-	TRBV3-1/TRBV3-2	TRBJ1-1	TGTGCCAGCAGCCAAGCAGGGATTCTGAACACTGAAGCTTTCTTT	CASSQAGILNTEAFF
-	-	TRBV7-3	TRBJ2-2	TGTGCCAGCAGCTTAGCAGGGCTAGGCACCGGGGAGCTGTTTTTT	CASSLAGLGTGELFF
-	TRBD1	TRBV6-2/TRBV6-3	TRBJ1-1	TGTGCCAGCAGTGGGACAGGCGGAGCTTTCTTT	CASSGTGGAFF
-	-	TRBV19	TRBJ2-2	TGTGCCAGTAGTTCCCGCGGGCACGACGCGAACACCGGGGAGCTGTTTTTT	CASSSRGHDANTGELFF
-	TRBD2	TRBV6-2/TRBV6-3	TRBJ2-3	TGTGCCAGCAGCCCTAGCGGGAGGAGCACAGATACGCAGTATTTT	CASSPSGRSTDTQYF
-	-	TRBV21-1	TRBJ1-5	TGTGCCAGCAGCAAATGGAAGGGGGCAGCCGGGGGTTATTATAGCAATCAGCCCCAGCATTTT	CASSKWKGAAGGYYSNQPQHF
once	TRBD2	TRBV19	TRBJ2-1	TGTGCCAGTAGGAGGGGGAGAGGCGGGAGGGTTGACAATGAGCAGTTCTTC	CASRRGRGGRVDNEQFF
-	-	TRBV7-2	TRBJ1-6	TGTGCCAGCAGCCCTGGACAGTCTTATAATTCACCCCTCCACTTT	CASSPGQSYNSPLHF
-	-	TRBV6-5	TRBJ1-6	TGTGCCAGCAGTTACGCGAGGGGGAGCTCACCCCTCCACTTT	CASSYARGSSPLHF
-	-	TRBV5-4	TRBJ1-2	TGTGCCAGCAGCTTGGACAGGCGCTATGGCTACACCTTC	CASSLDRRYGYTF
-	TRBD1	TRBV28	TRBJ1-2	TGTGCCAGCAGTACCGAGGGACAGGGGAACTATGGCTACACCTTC	CASSTEGQGNYGYTF
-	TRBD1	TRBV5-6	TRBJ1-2	TGTGCCAGCAGCACCAAGACAGGGATCTATGGCTACACCTTC	CASSTKTGIYGYTF
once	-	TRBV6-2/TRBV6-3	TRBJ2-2	TGTGCCAGCAGTTCCCCTATCAGGTCCCGAGGGTACACCGGGGAGCTGTTTTTT	CASSSPIRSRGYTGELFF
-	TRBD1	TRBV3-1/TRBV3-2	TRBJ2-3	TGTGCCAGCAGCCAAGATGACAGGGGCCCAGATACGCAGTATTTT	CASSQDDRGPDTQYF
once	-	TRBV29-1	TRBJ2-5	TGCAGCGTCTTATCCCTGGAGATTAGCCAGTACTTC	CSVLSLEISQYF
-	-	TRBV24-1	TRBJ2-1	TGTGCCACCAGTGATACTCTAGCGAACCCCTACAATGAGCAGTTCTTC	CATSDTLANPYNEQFF
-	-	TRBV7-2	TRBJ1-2	TGTGCCAGCAGCCCCCGGACTGCCGCGGGCGGCTACACCTTC	CASSPRTAAGGYTF
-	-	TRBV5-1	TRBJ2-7	TGCGCCAGCAGCTTGAGGGGTCCGGGCGAGCAGTACTTC	CASSLRGPGEQYF
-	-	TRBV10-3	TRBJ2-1	TGTGCCATGAGTCGGGACACGGATTACAATGAGCAGTTCTTC	CAMSRDTDYNEQFF
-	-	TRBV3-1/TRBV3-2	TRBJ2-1	TGTGCCAGCAGCCAAGTGCCGCTGGGGGGTGAGCAGTTCTTC	CASSQVPLGGEQFF
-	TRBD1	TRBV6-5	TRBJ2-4	TGTGCCAGCAGCTCGCCCTCAGGGGGTCAAAACATTCAGTACTTC	CASSSPSGGQNIQYF
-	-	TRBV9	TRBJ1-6	TGTGCCAGCAGCGACCAGGGATATAATTCACCCCTCCACTTT	CASSDQGYNSPLHF
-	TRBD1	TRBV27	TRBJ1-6	TGTGCCAGCAGTTTATCTCAGGGGGTTAATTCACCCCTCCACTTT	CASSLSQGVNSPLHF
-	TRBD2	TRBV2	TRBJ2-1	TGTGCCACTAAGGGGCAGCGGGGGCGGGGTGAGCAGTTCTTC	CATKGQRGRGEQFF
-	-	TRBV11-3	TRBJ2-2	TGTGCCAGCAGCCCTTATATTACCGGGGAGCTGTTTTTT	CASSPYITGELFF
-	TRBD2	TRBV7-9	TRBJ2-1	TGTGCCAGCAGCTTAGTTAGCGGGGGGGCCCACAATGAGCAGTTCTTC	CASSLVSGGAHNEQFF
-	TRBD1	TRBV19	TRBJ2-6	TGTGCCAGTAGGCGGACAGGGGGCGTCTCTGGGGCCAACGTCCTGACTTTC	CASRRTGGVSGANVLTF
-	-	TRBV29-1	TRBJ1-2	TGCAGCGTGACACCGGGACAACCTAACTATGGCTACACCTTC	CSVTPGQPNYGYTF
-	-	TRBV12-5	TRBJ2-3	TGTGCTAGTGGTTCGGGATTGGGCCGGGCAGATACGCAGTATTTT	CASGSGLGRADTQYF
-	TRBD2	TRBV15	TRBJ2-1	TGTGCCACCAGCAGAGATTATCCGGGTAGCGGGAGGGTGAATGAGCAGTTCTTC	CATSRDYPGSGRVNEQFF
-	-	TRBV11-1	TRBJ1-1	TGTGCCAGCAGCTCCAACAGGGAGGGGAACACTGAAGCTTTCTTT	CASSSNREGNTEAFF
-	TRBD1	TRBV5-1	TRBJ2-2	TGCGCCAGCAGCTCGAATCTGGACAGGGGCACCGGGGAGCTGTTTTTT	CASSSNLDRGTGELFF
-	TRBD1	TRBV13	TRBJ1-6	TGTGCCAGCAGCTTGGGACAGGGAAATTCACCCCTCCACTTT	CASSLGQGNSPLHF